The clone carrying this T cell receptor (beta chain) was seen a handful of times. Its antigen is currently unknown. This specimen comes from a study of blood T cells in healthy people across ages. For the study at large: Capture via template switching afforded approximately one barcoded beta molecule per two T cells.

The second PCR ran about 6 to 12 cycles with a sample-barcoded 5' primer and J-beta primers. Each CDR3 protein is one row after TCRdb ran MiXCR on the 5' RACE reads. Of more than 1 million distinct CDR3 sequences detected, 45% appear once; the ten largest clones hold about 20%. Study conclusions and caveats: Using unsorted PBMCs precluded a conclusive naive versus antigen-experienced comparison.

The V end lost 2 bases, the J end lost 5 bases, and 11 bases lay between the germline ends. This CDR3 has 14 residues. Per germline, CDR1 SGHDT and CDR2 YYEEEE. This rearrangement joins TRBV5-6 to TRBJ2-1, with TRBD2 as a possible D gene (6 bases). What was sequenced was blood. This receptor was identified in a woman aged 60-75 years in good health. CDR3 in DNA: TGTGCCAGCAGCTTTGGGGACTTACACAATGAGCAGTTCTTC. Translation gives CASSFGDLHNEQFF.